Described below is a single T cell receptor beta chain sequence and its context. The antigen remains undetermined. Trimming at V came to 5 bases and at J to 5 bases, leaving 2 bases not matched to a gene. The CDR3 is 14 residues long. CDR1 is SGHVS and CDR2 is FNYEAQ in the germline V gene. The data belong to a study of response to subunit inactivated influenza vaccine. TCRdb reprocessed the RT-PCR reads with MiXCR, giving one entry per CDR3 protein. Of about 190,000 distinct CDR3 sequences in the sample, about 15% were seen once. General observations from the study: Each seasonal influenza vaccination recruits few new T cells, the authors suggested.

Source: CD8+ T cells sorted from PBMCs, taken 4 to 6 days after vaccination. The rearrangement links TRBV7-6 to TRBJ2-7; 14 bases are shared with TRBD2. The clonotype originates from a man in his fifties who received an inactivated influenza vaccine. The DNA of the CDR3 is TGTGCCAGCAGCGCGACTAGCGGGGGGGACGAGCAGTACTTC. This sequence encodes CASSATSGGDEQYF.